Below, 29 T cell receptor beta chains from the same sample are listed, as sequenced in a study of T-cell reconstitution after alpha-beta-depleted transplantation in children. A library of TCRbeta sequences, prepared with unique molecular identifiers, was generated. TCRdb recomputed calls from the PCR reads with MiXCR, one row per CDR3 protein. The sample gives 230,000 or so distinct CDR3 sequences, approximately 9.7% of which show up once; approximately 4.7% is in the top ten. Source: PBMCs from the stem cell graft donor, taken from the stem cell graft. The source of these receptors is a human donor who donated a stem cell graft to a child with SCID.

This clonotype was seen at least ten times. The chain's CDR3 is CASSFLSGTSSYEQYF. For the CDR3, the DNA is TGCGCCAGCAGCTTCCTCTCGGGTACCAGCTCCTACGAGCAGTACTTC. The V and J genes are TRBV5-1 and TRBJ2-7; D is unclear. The germline V gene encodes CDR1 SGHRS and CDR2 YFSETQ. The CDR3 spans 16 residues. Trimming pared 2 bases from V and 0 bases from J, leaving 15 bases between.

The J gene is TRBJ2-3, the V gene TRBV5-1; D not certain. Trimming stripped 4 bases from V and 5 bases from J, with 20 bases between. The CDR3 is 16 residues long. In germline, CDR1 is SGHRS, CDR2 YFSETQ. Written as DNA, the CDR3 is TGCGCCAGCAGCCCCGGCCGGATTGGGATAAGAGATACGCAGTATTTT. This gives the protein CASSPGRIGIRDTQYF.

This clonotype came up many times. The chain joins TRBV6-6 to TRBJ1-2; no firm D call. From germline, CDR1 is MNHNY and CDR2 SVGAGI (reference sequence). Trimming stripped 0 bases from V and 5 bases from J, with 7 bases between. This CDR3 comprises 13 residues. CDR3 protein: CASSYSTRYGYTF. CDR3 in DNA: TGTGCCAGCAGTTACTCGACGCGTTATGGCTACACCTTC.

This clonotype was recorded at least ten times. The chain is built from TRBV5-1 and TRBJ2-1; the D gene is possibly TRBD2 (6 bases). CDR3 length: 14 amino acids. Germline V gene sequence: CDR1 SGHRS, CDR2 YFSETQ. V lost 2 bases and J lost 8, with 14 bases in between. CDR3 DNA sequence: TGCGCCAGCAGCTTCCCCCAGGGAGGAGATGAGCAGTTCTTC. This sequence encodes CASSFPQGGDEQFF.

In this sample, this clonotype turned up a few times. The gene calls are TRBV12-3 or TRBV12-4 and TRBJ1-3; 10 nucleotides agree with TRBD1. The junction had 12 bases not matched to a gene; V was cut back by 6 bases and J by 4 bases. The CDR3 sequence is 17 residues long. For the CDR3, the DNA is TGTGCCAGCAGCCGAATGGGACAGGGGTTGTCCGGAAACACCATATATTTT. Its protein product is CASSRMGQGLSGNTIYF.

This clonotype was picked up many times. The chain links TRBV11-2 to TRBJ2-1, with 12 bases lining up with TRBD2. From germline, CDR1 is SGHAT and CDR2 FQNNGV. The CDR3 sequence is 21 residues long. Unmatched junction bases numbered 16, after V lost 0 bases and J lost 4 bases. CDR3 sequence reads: CASSLDPASGGEWGGYNEQFF. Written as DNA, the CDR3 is TGTGCCAGCAGCTTAGATCCCGCTAGCGGGGGGGAGTGGGGGGGTTACAATGAGCAGTTCTTC. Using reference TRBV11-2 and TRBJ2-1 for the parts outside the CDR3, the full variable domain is EAGVAQSPRYKIIEKRQSVAFWCNPISGHATLYWYQQILGQGPKLLIQFQNNGVVDDSQLPKDRFSAERLKGVDSTLKIQPAKLEDSAVYLCASSLDPASGGEWGGYNEQFFGPGTRLTVL.

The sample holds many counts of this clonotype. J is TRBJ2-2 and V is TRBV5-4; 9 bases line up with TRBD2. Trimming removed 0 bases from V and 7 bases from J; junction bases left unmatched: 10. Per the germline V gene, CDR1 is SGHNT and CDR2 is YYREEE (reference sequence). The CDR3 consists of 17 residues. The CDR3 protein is CASSLVRGGASDGELFF. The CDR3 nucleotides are TGTGCCAGCAGCTTGGTCCGCGGGGGGGCTTCGGACGGGGAGCTGTTTTTT.

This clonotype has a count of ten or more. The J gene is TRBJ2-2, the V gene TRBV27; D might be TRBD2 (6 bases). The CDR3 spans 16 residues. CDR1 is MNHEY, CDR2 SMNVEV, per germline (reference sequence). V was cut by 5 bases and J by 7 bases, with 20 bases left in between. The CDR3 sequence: CASSVPGAASFGELFF. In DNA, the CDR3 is TGTGCCAGCAGTGTACCGGGAGCAGCGAGTTTCGGGGAGCTGTTTTTT.

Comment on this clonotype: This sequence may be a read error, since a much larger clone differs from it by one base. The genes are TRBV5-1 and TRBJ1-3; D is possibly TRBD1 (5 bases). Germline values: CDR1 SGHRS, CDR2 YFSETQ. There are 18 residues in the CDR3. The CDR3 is CASSYGRQTPSSGNTTYF. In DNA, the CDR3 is TGCGCCAGCAGCTATGGCCGACAGACCCCGAGCTCTGGAAACACCACATATTTT.

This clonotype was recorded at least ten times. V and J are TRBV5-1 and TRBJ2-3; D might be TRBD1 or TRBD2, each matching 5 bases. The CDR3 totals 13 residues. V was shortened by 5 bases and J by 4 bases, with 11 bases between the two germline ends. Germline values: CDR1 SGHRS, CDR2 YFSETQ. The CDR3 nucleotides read TGCGCCAGCAGTAGGGACGGATCAGATACGCAGTATTTT. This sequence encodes CASSRDGSDTQYF.

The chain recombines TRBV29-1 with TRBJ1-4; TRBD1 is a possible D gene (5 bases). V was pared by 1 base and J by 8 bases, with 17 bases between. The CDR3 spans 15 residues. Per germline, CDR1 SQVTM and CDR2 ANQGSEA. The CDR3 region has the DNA TGCAGCGTTGAAGGGGCCGGGGGGGATACGGAAAAACTGTTTTTT. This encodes CSVEGAGGDTEKLFF.

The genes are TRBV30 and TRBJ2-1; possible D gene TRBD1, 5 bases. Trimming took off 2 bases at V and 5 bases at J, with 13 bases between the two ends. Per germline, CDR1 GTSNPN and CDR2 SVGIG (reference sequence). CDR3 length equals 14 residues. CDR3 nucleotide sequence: TGTGCCTGGAGTTCGTGGGGCAACAACAATGAGCAGTTCTTC. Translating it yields CAWSSWGNNNEQFF.

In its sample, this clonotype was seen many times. In DNA, the CDR3 is TGTGCCAGCAGCTTAGAGTCAGGGAATGGGATCAATGAGCAGTTCTTC. It translates to CASSLESGNGINEQFF. The chain has TRBV7-2 and TRBJ2-1, with TRBD1 as a possible D gene (5 bases). Trimming took 1 base from V and 6 from J, leaving 16 bases between them. The CDR3 runs 16 residues. From germline, CDR1 is SGHTA and CDR2 FQGNSA.

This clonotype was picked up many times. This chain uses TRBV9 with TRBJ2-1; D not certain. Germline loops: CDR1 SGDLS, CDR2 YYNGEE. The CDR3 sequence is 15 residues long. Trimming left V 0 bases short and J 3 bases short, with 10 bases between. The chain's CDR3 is CASSVGGDRYNEQFF. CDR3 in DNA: TGTGCCAGCAGCGTAGGCGGCGATCGCTACAATGAGCAGTTCTTC.

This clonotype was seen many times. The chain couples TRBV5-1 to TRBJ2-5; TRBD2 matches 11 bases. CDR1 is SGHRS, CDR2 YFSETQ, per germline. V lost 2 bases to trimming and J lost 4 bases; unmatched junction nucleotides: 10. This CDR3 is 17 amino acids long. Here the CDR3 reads CASSFQGLADEGETQYF. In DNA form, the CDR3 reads TGCGCCAGCAGCTTCCAGGGACTAGCGGATGAGGGAGAGACCCAGTACTTC. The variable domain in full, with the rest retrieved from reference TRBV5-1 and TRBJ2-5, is KAGVTQTPRYLIKTRGQQVTLSCSPISGHRSVSWYQQTPGQGLQFLFEYFSETQRNKGNFPGRFSGRQFSNSRSEMNVSTLELGDSALYLCASSFQGLADEGETQYFGPGTRLLVL.

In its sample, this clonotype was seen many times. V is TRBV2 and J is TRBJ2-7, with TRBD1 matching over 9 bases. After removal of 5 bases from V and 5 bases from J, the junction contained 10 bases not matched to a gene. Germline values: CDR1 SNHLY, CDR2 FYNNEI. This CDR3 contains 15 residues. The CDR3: CASSPGTGRFDEQYF. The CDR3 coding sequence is TGTGCCAGCAGTCCCGGGACAGGGCGATTTGACGAGCAGTACTTC.

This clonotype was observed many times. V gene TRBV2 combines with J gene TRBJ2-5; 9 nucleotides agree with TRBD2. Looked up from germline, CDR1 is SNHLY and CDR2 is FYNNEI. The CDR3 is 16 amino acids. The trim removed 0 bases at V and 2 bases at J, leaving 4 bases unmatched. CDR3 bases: TGTGCCAGCAGTGAAGCTCAAGCGGGGGGACAAGAGACCCAGTACTTC. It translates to CASSEAQAGGQETQYF. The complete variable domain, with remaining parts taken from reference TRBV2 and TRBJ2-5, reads EPEVTQTPSHQVTQMGQEVILRCVPISNHLYFYWYRQILGQKVEFLVSFYNNEISEKSEIFDDQFSVERPDGSNFTLKIRSTKLEDSAMYFCASSEAQAGGQETQYFGPGTRLLVL.

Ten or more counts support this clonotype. CDR3 residues: CASSLWDSGNEKLFF. CDR3 sequence (DNA): TGTGCCAGCAGCCTCTGGGACAGTGGGAATGAAAAACTGTTTTTT. The chain recombines TRBV5-4 with TRBJ1-4, with TRBD1 matching over 7 bases. J lost 5 bases, V lost 4 bases, and 8 bases had no gene match. The germline CDR1 and CDR2 sequences are SGHNT and YYREEE (reference sequence). There are 15 residues in the CDR3.

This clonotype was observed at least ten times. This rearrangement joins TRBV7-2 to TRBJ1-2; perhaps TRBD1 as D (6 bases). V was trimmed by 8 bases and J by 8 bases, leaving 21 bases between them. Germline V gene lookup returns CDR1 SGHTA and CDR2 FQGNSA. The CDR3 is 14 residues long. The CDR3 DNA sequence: TGTGCCAGCGGGATGTTCGGACAGATCATAGGCTACACCTTC. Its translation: CASGMFGQIIGYTF.

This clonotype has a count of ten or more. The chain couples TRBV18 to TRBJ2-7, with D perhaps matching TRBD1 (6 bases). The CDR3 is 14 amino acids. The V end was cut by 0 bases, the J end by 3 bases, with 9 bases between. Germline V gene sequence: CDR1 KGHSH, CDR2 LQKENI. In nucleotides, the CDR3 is TGTGCCAGCTCACCACCTGGACAGAACTACGAGCAGTACTTC. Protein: CASSPPGQNYEQYF.

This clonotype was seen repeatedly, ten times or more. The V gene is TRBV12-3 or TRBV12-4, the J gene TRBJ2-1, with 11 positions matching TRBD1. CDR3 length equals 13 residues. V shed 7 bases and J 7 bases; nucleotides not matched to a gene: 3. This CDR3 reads CASIRDRGNEQFF. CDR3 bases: TGTGCCAGCATTAGGGACAGGGGGAATGAGCAGTTCTTC.

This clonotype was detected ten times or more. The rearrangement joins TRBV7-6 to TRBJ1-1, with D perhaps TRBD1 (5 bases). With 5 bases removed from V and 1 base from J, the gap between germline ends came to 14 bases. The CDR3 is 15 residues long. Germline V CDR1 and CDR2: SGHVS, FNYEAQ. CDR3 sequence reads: CASSIDPGPNTEAFF. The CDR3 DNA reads TGTGCCAGCAGCATTGACCCGGGGCCGAACACTGAAGCTTTCTTT. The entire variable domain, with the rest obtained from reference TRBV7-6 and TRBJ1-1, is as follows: GAGVSQSPRYKVTKRGQDVALRCDPISGHVSLYWYRQALGQGPEFLTYFNYEAQQDKSGLPNDRFSAERPEGSISTLTIQRTEQRDSAMYRCASSIDPGPNTEAFFGQGTRLTVV.

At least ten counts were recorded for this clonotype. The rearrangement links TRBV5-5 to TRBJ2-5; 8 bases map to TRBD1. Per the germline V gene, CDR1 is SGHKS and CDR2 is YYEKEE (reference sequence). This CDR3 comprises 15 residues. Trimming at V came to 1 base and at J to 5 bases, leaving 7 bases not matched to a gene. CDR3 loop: CASSLRPGQEETQYF. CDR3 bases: TGTGCCAGCAGCTTGAGGCCGGGACAGGAGGAGACCCAGTACTTC.

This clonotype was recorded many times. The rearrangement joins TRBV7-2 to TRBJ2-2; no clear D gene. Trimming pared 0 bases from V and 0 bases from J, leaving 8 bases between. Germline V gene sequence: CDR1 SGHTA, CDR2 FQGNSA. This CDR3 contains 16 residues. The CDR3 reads CASSLAIGTNTGELFF. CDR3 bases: TGTGCCAGCAGCTTAGCGATAGGAACGAACACCGGGGAGCTGTTTTTT.

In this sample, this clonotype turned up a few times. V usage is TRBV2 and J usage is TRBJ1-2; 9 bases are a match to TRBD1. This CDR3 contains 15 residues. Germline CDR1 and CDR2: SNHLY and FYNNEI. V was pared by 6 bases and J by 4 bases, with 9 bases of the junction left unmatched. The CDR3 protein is CASSPGTGPFYGYTF. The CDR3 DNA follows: TGTGCCAGCAGCCCGGGGACAGGGCCTTTCTATGGCTACACCTTC.

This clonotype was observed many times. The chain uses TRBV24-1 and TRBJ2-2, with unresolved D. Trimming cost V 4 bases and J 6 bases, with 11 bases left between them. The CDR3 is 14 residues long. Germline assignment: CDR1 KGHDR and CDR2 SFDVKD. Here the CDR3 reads CATSDQVGPGELFF. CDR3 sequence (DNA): TGTGCCACCAGTGACCAGGTTGGCCCCGGGGAGCTGTTTTTT.

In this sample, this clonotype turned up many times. The DNA of the CDR3 is TGTGCCAGCAGCGGGGACCGGGACAGGGGTTACAATGAGCAGTTCTTC. Its protein is CASSGDRDRGYNEQFF. The chain uses TRBV9 and TRBJ2-1; TRBD1 matches at 10 bases. After removal of 3 bases from V and 4 bases from J, the junction contained 7 bases not matched to a gene. Germline V gene lookup returns CDR1 SGDLS and CDR2 YYNGEE. CDR3 length equals 16 residues.

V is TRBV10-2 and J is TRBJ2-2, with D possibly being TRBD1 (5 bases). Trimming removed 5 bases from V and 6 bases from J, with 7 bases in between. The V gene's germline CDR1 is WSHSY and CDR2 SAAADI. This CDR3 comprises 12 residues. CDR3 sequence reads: CASSPRAGELFF. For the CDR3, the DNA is TGCGCCAGCAGTCCCAGGGCCGGGGAGCTGTTTTTT.

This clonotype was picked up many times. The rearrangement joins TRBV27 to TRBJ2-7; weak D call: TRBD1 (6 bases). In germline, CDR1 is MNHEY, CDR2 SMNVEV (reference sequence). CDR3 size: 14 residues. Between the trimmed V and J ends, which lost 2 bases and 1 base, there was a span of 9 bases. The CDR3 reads CASSLIGQSYEQYF. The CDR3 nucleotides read TGTGCCAGCAGTTTAATTGGACAGTCCTACGAGCAGTACTTC.